A selection of T cell receptor beta chains follows, all from one sample in a study of blood T cell repertoires in COVID-19. Clones were sequenced by immunoSEQ multiplex PCR, and TCRdb holds only the in-frame ones, with some missing. The repertoire includes roughly 500,000 clones, around nine tenths of them detected once, and 8.3% sits in the top ten. The sample consisted of PBMCs or T cells enriched from blood (not recorded which). These receptors all stem from a woman between 55 and 75 years old who had recovered from COVID-19. The CDR3 runs from the conserved cysteine through the conserved F or W. D genes are given only for firm matches. Some rows mark clone size as missing; the rest say once, few, many or name a class of expanded clone.

j_call: TRBJ1-4
v_call: TRBV5-4
clone_size: few
d_call: .
cdr3_aa: CASSLARSGLGEKLFF
cdr3_nt: TGTGCCAGCAGCTTGGCACGGTCAGGCCTTGGTGAAAAACTGTTTTTT

j_call: TRBJ1-5
v_call: TRBV5-1
clone_size: .
d_call: .
cdr3_aa: CASSREYNQPQHF
cdr3_nt: TGCGCCAGCAGTCGGGAGTACAATCAGCCCCAGCATTTT

j_call: TRBJ2-3
v_call: TRBV5-1
clone_size: .
d_call: TRBD2
cdr3_aa: CASSGEGADTQYF
cdr3_nt: TGCGCCAGCAGCGGGGAGGGCGCAGATACGCAGTATTTT

j_call: TRBJ2-1
v_call: TRBV24-1
clone_size: .
d_call: TRBD2
cdr3_aa: CATSDGAGGSSSYNEQFF
cdr3_nt: TGTGCCACCAGTGACGGAGCGGGGGGGTCAAGCTCCTACAATGAGCAGTTCTTC

j_call: TRBJ1-2
v_call: TRBV29-1
clone_size: .
d_call: TRBD1
cdr3_aa: CSVPAGGINYGYTF
cdr3_nt: TGCAGCGTCCCAGCAGGGGGCATTAACTATGGCTACACCTTC

j_call: TRBJ2-1
v_call: TRBV3-1/TRBV3-2
clone_size: .
d_call: TRBD1
cdr3_aa: CASSPGGGVYNEQFF
cdr3_nt: TGTGCCAGCAGCCCAGGGGGCGGGGTCTACAATGAGCAGTTCTTC

j_call: TRBJ2-1
v_call: TRBV18
clone_size: once
d_call: .
cdr3_aa: CASSLGHNNEQFF
cdr3_nt: TGTGCCAGCTCATTAGGACACAACAATGAGCAGTTCTTC

j_call: TRBJ2-1
v_call: TRBV5-1
clone_size: .
d_call: TRBD2
cdr3_aa: CASSSRLAGAFYNEQFF
cdr3_nt: TGCGCCAGCAGTTCACGACTAGCGGGGGCCTTTTACAATGAGCAGTTCTTC

j_call: TRBJ1-2
v_call: TRBV19
clone_size: .
d_call: TRBD1
cdr3_aa: CASRETGGNYGYTF
cdr3_nt: TGTGCCAGTAGAGAGACAGGGGGCAACTATGGCTACACCTTC

j_call: TRBJ2-7
v_call: TRBV10-3
clone_size: .
d_call: TRBD2
cdr3_aa: CAIRTFVPSGILAGHYEQYF
cdr3_nt: TGTGCCATCAGGACCTTCGTCCCTTCCGGAATTCTAGCGGGGCACTACGAGCAGTACTTC

j_call: TRBJ2-7
v_call: TRBV27
clone_size: few
d_call: .
cdr3_aa: CASSFGEDYEQYF
cdr3_nt: TGTGCCAGCAGTTTCGGGGAAGACTACGAGCAGTACTTC

j_call: TRBJ1-1
v_call: TRBV19
clone_size: once
d_call: .
cdr3_aa: CASSILNRRNTEAFF
cdr3_nt: TGTGCCAGTAGTATATTAAACAGAAGGAACACTGAAGCTTTCTTT

j_call: TRBJ1-5
v_call: TRBV19
clone_size: .
d_call: .
cdr3_aa: CASSIVPVNQPQHF
cdr3_nt: TGTGCCAGTAGTATAGTCCCCGTAAATCAGCCCCAGCATTTT